The 30 T cell receptor beta chains presented below share a single source sample, sequenced in a study of cytomegalovirus exposure and HLA in healthy donors. The PCR used 60 Vbeta and 13 Jbeta primers. Produced via immunoSEQ multiplex PCR; TCRdb's table is partial and in-frame only. This sample has around 140,000 clones, with 80% found just once. The sequenced sample was PBMCs. These receptor sequences come from a man aged 40-49 years in good health and CMV-seronegative.

This clone was counted between two and nine times. V and J are TRBV7-2 and TRBJ1-5; D perhaps matches TRBD1 (6 bases). The CDR3 is made up of 15 amino acids. Germline V CDR1 and CDR2: SGHTA, FQGNSA. V was pared by 3 bases and J by 6 bases, with 15 bases between. This chain's CDR3 is CASSLGGHIIQPQHF. The CDR3 DNA follows: TGTGCCAGCAGCTTGGGGGGGCATATAATTCAGCCCCAGCATTTT.

This clone was observed a single time. The chain couples TRBV29-1 to TRBJ2-3, with D possibly matching TRBD1 (6 bases). The V and J ends lost 6 bases and 0 bases respectively, with 13 bases between them. The CDR3 length is 14 residues. Germline CDR1 and CDR2: SQVTM and ANQGSEA. This CDR3 reads CSVQTDSSTDTQYF. CDR3 DNA: TGCAGCGTGCAAACGGACAGCAGCACAGATACGCAGTATTTT.

The chain couples TRBV27 to TRBJ2-5, with D unresolved. V shed 3 bases and J shed 1 base, with 9 bases lying between them. This CDR3 has 14 amino acids. CDR1 and CDR2 from the germline V gene are MNHEY and SMNVEV (reference sequence). CDR3 sequence (DNA): TGTGCCAGCAGTTTTCGACAAGGCCAAGAGACCCAGTACTTC. Its translation: CASSFRQGQETQYF.

The chain links TRBV4-3 to TRBJ2-7, with TRBD1 matching 7 bases. Per the germline V gene, CDR1 is LGHNA and CDR2 is YSLEER. The trim removed 1 base at V and 0 bases at J, leaving 3 bases unmatched. CDR3 length: 15 amino acids. The CDR3 region is CASSQGTGVSYEQYF. Here the CDR3 DNA reads TGCGCCAGCAGCCAAGGGACAGGCGTCTCCTACGAGCAGTACTTC.

This sequence joins TRBV19 and TRBJ2-2; TRBD2 is a possible D gene (6 bases). Germline lookup yields CDR1 LNHDA and CDR2 SQIVND (reference sequence). The CDR3 loop spans 15 amino acids. The V gene lost 8 bases and the J gene lost 5 bases, with 18 bases spanning the gap. DNA for the CDR3: TGTGCCAGTTCCCCGGTTGGGGGGATGACCGGGGAGCTGTTTTTT. The encoded protein is CASSPVGGMTGELFF.

This chain connects TRBV29-1 to TRBJ1-2; tentative D call: TRBD1 (5 bases). Germline loops: CDR1 SQVTM, CDR2 ANQGSEA. The CDR3 extends over 15 amino acids. Trimming stripped 3 bases from V and 5 bases from J, with 19 bases between. CDR3 sequence: CSVDKGSGAGYGYTF. The DNA for the CDR3 is TGCAGCGTTGACAAGGGATCGGGTGCAGGGTATGGCTACACCTTC.

This chain joins TRBV19 and TRBJ2-7; tentative D call: TRBD2 (5 bases). The V end was cut by 8 bases, the J end by 5 bases, with 25 bases between. This CDR3 region has 16 residues. Germline V gives CDR1 LNHDA, CDR2 SQIVND (reference sequence). As DNA, the CDR3 is TGTGCCAGTTCTGAGGAACCGGGGTTCAAGTGGAACGAGCAGTACTTC. Translating gives CASSEEPGFKWNEQYF.

This chain uses TRBV28 with TRBJ2-1; D is perhaps TRBD1 (5 bases). The ends were cut back, 4 bases at V and 13 bases at J, with 11 bases in the middle. The CDR3 contains 11 residues. Looked up from germline, CDR1 is MDHEN and CDR2 is SYDVKM. CDR3: CASSSRGFQFF. In nucleotides, the CDR3 is TGTGCCAGCAGTTCAAGGGGATTTCAGTTCTTC. The full variable domain, its missing parts supplied by reference TRBV28 and TRBJ2-1, is DVKVTQSSRYLVKRTGEKVFLECVQDMDHENMFWYRQDPGLGLRLIYFSYDVKMKEKGDIPEGYSVSREKKERFSLILESASTNQTSMYLCASSSRGFQFFGPGTRLTVL.

This clone was found a few times. The gene calls are TRBV2 and TRBJ1-5; D is ambiguous. The germline V gene has CDR1 SNHLY and CDR2 FYNNEI. This CDR3 is built from 14 residues. Trimming pared 4 bases from V and 3 bases from J, leaving 10 bases between. CDR3 loop: CASSGEGSNQPQHF. As DNA, the CDR3 is TGTGCCAGCAGTGGGGAGGGCTCCAATCAGCCCCAGCATTTT.

CDR3 protein: CASSLQTINRGSGANVLTF. The CDR3 DNA reads as TGTGCCAGCAGCTTACAAACGATTAACAGGGGGTCTGGGGCCAACGTCCTGACTTTC. This chain connects TRBV7-8 to TRBJ2-6, with 8 bases that match TRBD1. From germline, CDR1 is SGHVS and CDR2 FQNEAQ. V was pared by 2 bases and J by 1 base, with 10 bases of the junction left unmatched. The CDR3 length is 19 residues.

A few counts support this clone. The chain is built from TRBV18 and TRBJ1-4; D is ambiguous. The length of the CDR3 is 14 residues. Looked up from germline, CDR1 is KGHSH and CDR2 is LQKENI. The V gene lost 3 bases and the J gene lost 6 bases, with 11 bases spanning the gap. CDR3 in amino acids: CASSPAGGHEKLFF. In nucleotides, the CDR3 is TGTGCCAGCTCACCCGCTGGAGGGCATGAAAAACTGTTTTTT. The full variable domain, with the rest looked up from reference TRBV18 and TRBJ1-4, is NAGVMQNPRHLVRRRGQEARLRCSPMKGHSHVYWYRQLPEEGLKFMVYLQKENIIDESGMPKERFSAEFPKEGPSILRIQQVVRGDSAAYFCASSPAGGHEKLFFGSGTQLSVL.

This chain connects TRBV6-5 to TRBJ1-6; possibly TRBD1 for D (5 bases). Germline CDR1 is MNHEY and CDR2 is SVGAGI. This CDR3 is built from 14 residues. Trimming cost V 6 bases and J 12 bases, with 18 bases left between them. The CDR3 DNA sequence: TGTGCCAGCAGGTCCTACAGGCGCAGTGGACCCCTCCACTTT. Translated: CASRSYRRSGPLHF.

The rearrangement joins TRBV2 to TRBJ2-2, with unresolved D. Trimming left V 6 bases short and J 7 bases short, with 15 bases between. Per the germline V gene, CDR1 is SNHLY and CDR2 is FYNNEI. CDR3 length: 14 residues. CDR3 sequence reads: CASSLTDLGGELFF. CDR3 sequence (DNA): TGTGCCAGCAGCCTGACTGACTTGGGCGGGGAGCTGTTTTTT.

This chain's CDR3 is CASGLLSNTEAFF. As DNA, the CDR3 is TGTGCTAGTGGTTTGTTGTCTAACACTGAAGCTTTCTTT. The chain carries TRBV12-5 and TRBJ1-1, with D unclear. This CDR3 has 13 residues. Per germline, CDR1 LGHNT and CDR2 FRNRAP. V gave up 2 bases and J gave up 2 bases, with 6 bases separating them.

The gene calls are TRBV19 and TRBJ1-2; D ambiguous. V was pared by 5 bases and J by 0 bases, with 7 bases between. The CDR3 is 13 amino acids. Germline CDR1 LNHDA, CDR2 SQIVND (reference sequence). This CDR3 is CASSHGANYGYTF. In DNA form, the CDR3 reads TGTGCCAGTAGTCACGGAGCTAACTATGGCTACACCTTC.

The J gene is TRBJ1-2, the V gene TRBV5-1; a possible D gene is TRBD1 (5 bases). Trimming took off 4 bases at V and 2 bases at J, with 9 bases between the two ends. CDR1 is SGHRS and CDR2 is YFSETQ in the germline V gene. The CDR3 consists of 13 residues. The CDR3 nucleotides read TGCGCCAGCAGCCCTGACAGCAACTATGGCTACACCTTC. Translation: CASSPDSNYGYTF.

V and J are TRBV7-9 and TRBJ1-1; D not resolved. CDR1 and CDR2 (germline): SEHNR, FQNEAQ (reference sequence). V lost 1 base and J lost 1, with 10 bases in between. The CDR3 has 15 amino acids. CDR3 in amino acids: CASSLGAVANTEAFF. The CDR3 DNA reads TGTGCCAGCAGCTTAGGTGCGGTGGCGAACACTGAAGCTTTCTTT.

The chain has TRBV5-4 and TRBJ2-2; D possibly corresponds to TRBD1 (5 bases). Germline CDR1 is SGHNT and CDR2 is YYREEE (reference sequence). This CDR3 has 16 amino acids. Trimming left V 6 bases short and J 1 base short, with 16 bases between. CDR3 DNA: TGTGCCAGCACCTCCGTTTCCCAGGGGAACACCGGGGAGCTGTTTTTT. Encoded protein: CASTSVSQGNTGELFF.

CDR3 sequence (DNA): TGCAGCGTTGATGAACAGGGCGATTGGAGTGGCTACACCTTC. Translation gives CSVDEQGDWSGYTF. The J gene is TRBJ1-2, the V gene TRBV29-1, with D perhaps matching TRBD1 (6 bases). The CDR3 totals 14 residues. V dropped 3 bases and J dropped 7 bases, with 18 bases sitting between them. CDR1 is SQVTM and CDR2 is ANQGSEA in the germline V gene.

The CDR3 DNA sequence: TGTGCCAGCAGCCACCCAGGGCAGACACCTTCCGCTAGCACAGATACGCAGTATTTT. Translating it yields CASSHPGQTPSASTDTQYF. The rearrangement uses TRBV14 and TRBJ2-3; D perhaps matches TRBD1 (5 bases). This CDR3 has 19 residues. The germline V and J ends were trimmed by 3 bases and 0 bases, with 22 bases remaining between them. Germline CDR1 SGHDN, CDR2 FVKESK.

CDR3 sequence reads: CASRGRGQGREQYF. The CDR3 DNA follows: TGTGCCAGTAGGGGCCGGGGACAGGGCCGCGAGCAGTACTTC. This chain links TRBV19 with TRBJ2-7; TRBD1 agrees at 9 bases. The CDR3 has 14 residues. From germline, CDR1 is LNHDA and CDR2 SQIVND (reference sequence). Losses at the gene ends were 6 bases for V and 6 bases for J; bases not matched to a gene: 9.

The genes are TRBV5-1 and TRBJ2-5, with TRBD1 as a possible D gene (6 bases). Germline V gives CDR1 SGHRS, CDR2 YFSETQ. V lost 5 bases, J lost 1 base, and 18 bases lay in between. The CDR3 extends over 16 amino acids. In DNA, the CDR3 is TGCGCCAGCAGACCCCCTATCCAGGGGCTCCAAGAGACCCAGTACTTC. Translated: CASRPPIQGLQETQYF.

The CDR3 nucleotides read TGTGCCAGCAGGACAGGGTCCACTGAAGCTTTCTTT. Encoded protein: CASRTGSTEAFF. J is TRBJ1-1 and V is TRBV6-5, with 7 positions matching TRBD1. The CDR3 runs to 12 residues. Germline CDR1 is MNHEY and CDR2 is SVGAGI. V lost 6 bases and J lost 4; bases outside the gene matches: 2.

This clone was seen more than once but under ten times. The rearrangement links TRBV2 to TRBJ2-7, with D perhaps TRBD1 (6 bases). The germline V gene encodes CDR1 SNHLY and CDR2 FYNNEI. This CDR3 spans 16 amino acids. The ends were cut back, 6 bases at V and 5 bases at J, with 23 bases in the middle. CDR3 sequence reads: CASSSLSLGGYDEQYF. For the CDR3, the DNA is TGTGCCAGCAGCTCGCTTTCGCTTGGGGGCTACGACGAGCAGTACTTC.

This clone was observed a few times. This chain uses TRBV6-1 with TRBJ1-5; D not certain. The germline V and J ends were trimmed by 8 bases and 4 bases, with 12 bases remaining between them. The CDR3 has 13 residues. Germline loops: CDR1 MNHNS, CDR2 SASEGT. CDR3 sequence: CASLTQTNQPQHF. The CDR3 region has the DNA TGTGCCAGCCTGACACAAACTAATCAGCCCCAGCATTTT.

This clone was counted once. The chain employs TRBV28 and TRBJ1-4; tentative D call: TRBD1 (5 bases). CDR1 and CDR2 from the germline V gene are MDHEN and SYDVKM. This CDR3 is 14 amino acids long. With 8 bases removed from V and 10 bases from J, the gap between germline ends came to 20 bases. The CDR3 DNA reads TGTGCCAGCGTGGAAGGGGCCGCCATAGGAAAACTGTTTTTT. As protein: CASVEGAAIGKLFF.

The chain recombines TRBV19 with TRBJ1-5; 7 positions match TRBD1. Germline CDR1 LNHDA, CDR2 SQIVND (reference sequence). The CDR3 consists of 15 residues. J lost 0 bases, V lost 5 bases, and 4 bases had no gene match. The CDR3 protein is CASSPGQRSNQPQHF. The DNA for the CDR3 is TGTGCCAGTAGTCCGGGACAGCGTAGCAATCAGCCCCAGCATTTT.

V is TRBV7-3 and J is TRBJ2-7; 10 bases fit TRBD1. Germline CDR1 is SGHTA and CDR2 is FQGTGA. The CDR3 covers 14 residues. After removal of 4 bases from V and 7 bases from J, the junction contained 7 bases not matched to a gene. In DNA form, the CDR3 reads TGTGCCAGCAGCTCCGACAGGGGGCGGGAGGAGCAGTACTTC. Protein: CASSSDRGREEQYF.

The chain couples TRBV10-3 to TRBJ2-1, with D maybe TRBD1 (8 bases). Trimming took off 2 bases at V and 4 bases at J, with 12 bases between the two ends. CDR1 ENHRY and CDR2 SYGVKD come from the germline V gene. CDR3 length: 15 amino acids. The CDR3 is CAISEGQGGYNEQFF. The CDR3 bases are TGTGCCATCAGTGAGGGACAGGGAGGGTACAATGAGCAGTTCTTC.

The rearrangement uses TRBV9 and TRBJ1-2, with 7 bases matching TRBD1. J gave up 8 bases and V 0 bases, and 4 bases lay outside the gene matches. CDR3 size: 13 residues. The germline CDR1 and CDR2 sequences are SGDLS and YYNGEE. CDR3 in amino acids: CASSVDGGQGYTF. The CDR3 DNA reads TGTGCCAGCAGCGTAGATGGGGGACAGGGCTACACCTTC.